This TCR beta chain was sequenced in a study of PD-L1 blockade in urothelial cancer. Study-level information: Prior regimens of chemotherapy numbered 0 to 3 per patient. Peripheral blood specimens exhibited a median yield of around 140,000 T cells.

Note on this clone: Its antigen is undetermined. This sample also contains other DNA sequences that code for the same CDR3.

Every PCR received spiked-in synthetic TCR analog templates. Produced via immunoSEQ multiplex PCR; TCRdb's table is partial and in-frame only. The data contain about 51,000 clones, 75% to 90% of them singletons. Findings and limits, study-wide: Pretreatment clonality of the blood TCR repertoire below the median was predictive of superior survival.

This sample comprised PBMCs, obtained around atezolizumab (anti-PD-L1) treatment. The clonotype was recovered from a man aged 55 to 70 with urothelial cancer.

The CDR3 DNA reads TGTGCCAGCAGGAACCCCGGGGGGGCCTACGGCTACACCTTC. This encodes CASRNPGGAYGYTF. The rearrangement joins TRBV27 to TRBJ1-2, with D tentatively TRBD1 (6 bases). Trimming pared 6 bases from V and 8 bases from J, leaving 19 bases between. The CDR3 consists of 14 residues. Germline CDR1 reads MNHEY; CDR2 reads SMNVEV (reference sequence).